The rows below give T cell receptor beta chains drawn from one sample of a study of cytomegalovirus exposure and HLA in healthy donors. Assay used: immunoSEQ multiplex PCR; TCRdb lists only in-frame clones, some missing. The sample consists of 99,000 or so clones, more than 60% of them appearing once. The specimen was PBMCs. These receptors were obtained from a man aged 25 to 40 in good health and CMV-seronegative. Each CDR3 is given with its conserved first and last residue. The order of the fields is CDR3 length, J gene, clone size, D gene, V gene, CDR3 DNA, CDR3 protein. A D gene is named only where the DNA matches it firmly. Part of the rows lack a size; the others show once, few, many or a class for expanded clones.

17,TRBJ2-7,-,-,TRBV5-8,TGTGCCAGCAGCTTGGCCAATGGCAGGGGAACCGTCTACGAGCAGTACTTC,CASSLANGRGTVYEQYF
14,TRBJ1-4,-,TRBD1,TRBV5-1,TGCGCCAGCAGCTTGGAACAGGGGAGTGAAAAACTGTTTTTT,CASSLEQGSEKLFF
13,TRBJ2-3,-,TRBD2,TRBV30,TGTGCCTGGGGGACTAGCCCCACAGATACGCAGTATTTT,CAWGTSPTDTQYF
15,TRBJ2-5,-,TRBD2,TRBV5-6,TGTGCCAGCAGCTTGGCCGGGACTAGAAGAGAGACCCAGTACTTC,CASSLAGTRRETQYF
15,TRBJ1-2,-,-,TRBV29-1,TGCAGCGTAACCCTCGTTGGGGGGAGTAACTATGGCTACACCTTC,CSVTLVGGSNYGYTF
15,TRBJ2-2,-,TRBD2,TRBV10-3,TGTGCCATCAGTCAGACTAGCGCATCCACCGGGGAGCTGTTTTTT,CAISQTSASTGELFF
12,TRBJ1-5,many,-,TRBV9,TGTGCCAGCAGCGTAGGGCATCAGCCCCAGCATTTT,CASSVGHQPQHF
15,TRBJ2-7,-,TRBD1,TRBV28,TGTGCCAGCAGTCCCGGTGGGCAGGGGGCCTACGAGCAGTACTTC,CASSPGGQGAYEQYF
14,TRBJ1-1,-,-,TRBV2,TGTGCCAGCAGTGGGGCCCACCTCGGCACTGAAGCTTTCTTT,CASSGAHLGTEAFF
18,TRBJ2-2,-,TRBD1,TRBV7-6,TGTGCCAGCAGCTTCGCGGGACAGGGGCCTTTTCTCCCCGGGGAGCTGTTTTTT,CASSFAGQGPFLPGELFF
17,TRBJ1-1,-,TRBD1,TRBV4-1,TGCGCCAGCAGCCAAGGGGACAGGGTTAAGGTGAACACTGAAGCTTTCTTT,CASSQGDRVKVNTEAFF
15,TRBJ1-1,few,TRBD1,TRBV6-5,TGTGCCAGCAGTTTCGGGTGGCAGGGGGGCACTGAAGCTTTCTTT,CASSFGWQGGTEAFF
14,TRBJ1-1,-,-,TRBV14,TGTGCCAGCAGTCCGAGGCTGATGAACACTGAAGCTTTCTTT,CASSPRLMNTEAFF
15,TRBJ1-5,-,TRBD1,TRBV5-4,TGTGCCACACAAACCGGGACAGGGGGCAGTCAGCCCCAGCATTTT,CATQTGTGGSQPQHF
18,TRBJ2-4,few,TRBD2,TRBV19,TGTGCCAGTAGTGTTACCGGGACTAGCGGGAGAAGTCTGAACATTCAGTACTTC,CASSVTGTSGRSLNIQYF
16,TRBJ1-5,-,-,TRBV7-2,TGTGCCAGCAGCTTAGACAGGGTCGATAGCAATCAGCCCCAGCATTTT,CASSLDRVDSNQPQHF
12,TRBJ1-1,-,-,TRBV6-6,TGTGCCACCACCCGGAGGAACACTGAAGCTTTCTTT,CATTRRNTEAFF
14,TRBJ1-4,-,-,TRBV7-9,TGTGCCAGCAGCCCGTCAGTGGAGAATGAAAAACTGTTTTTT,CASSPSVENEKLFF
14,TRBJ1-2,-,-,TRBV27,TGTGCCAGCAGTCAGACACTCAGTTCCTATGGCTACACCTTC,CASSQTLSSYGYTF
13,TRBJ2-7,-,TRBD1,TRBV29-1,TGCAGCGCTAGGGGACAGGCGGAGGGGGAGCAGTACTTC,CSARGQAEGEQYF
16,TRBJ1-3,-,TRBD1,TRBV6-6,TGTGCCAGCAGTTCCCAAGGGGGCAATCCAGGAAACACCATATATTTT,CASSSQGGNPGNTIYF
13,TRBJ1-1,-,-,TRBV18,TGTGCCAGCTCACCGGGGCGGAACACTGAAGCTTTCTTT,CASSPGRNTEAFF
15,TRBJ2-4,-,-,TRBV10-1,TGCGCCAGACCTGGACAAATCCTAGCCAAAAACATTCAGTACTTC,CARPGQILAKNIQYF
15,TRBJ1-5,-,-,TRBV4-1,TGCGCCAGCAGCCAAGTCGCACAGGTCGATCAGCCCCAGCATTTT,CASSQVAQVDQPQHF
17,TRBJ2-1,-,-,TRBV7-2,TGTGCCAGCAGATCACCAGGCTTATCAGGAAGCTACAATGAGCAGTTCTTC,CASRSPGLSGSYNEQFF
19,TRBJ2-6,-,TRBD1,TRBV27,TGTGCCAGCAGCCCTCGGGCCGGGACAGGGACCCCTGGGGCCAACGTCCTGACTTTC,CASSPRAGTGTPGANVLTF
18,TRBJ2-4,-,TRBD2,TRBV7-9,TGTGCCAGCAGCCCCGGGACTAGCGGGGGGGCTGGCAAAAACATTCAGTACTTC,CASSPGTSGGAGKNIQYF
15,TRBJ2-2,-,-,TRBV10-3,TGTGCCATCAGTGAGTTAGCTAAATCCGGCGGGGAGCTGTTTTTT,CAISELAKSGGELFF
16,TRBJ2-7,-,TRBD2,TRBV9,TGTGCCAGCAGCGTAGGGGGACTAGCGGGAGTCTACGAGCAGTACTTC,CASSVGGLAGVYEQYF
17,TRBJ1-2,-,TRBD1,TRBV2,TGTGCCAGCAAAGGATTCTATTTAGGGGGCGAGGTATATGGCTACACCTTC,CASKGFYLGGEVYGYTF
14,TRBJ2-1,-,-,TRBV25-1,TGTGCCAGCAGTGAAGAGGTGGGCTACAATGAGCAGTTCTTC,CASSEEVGYNEQFF
14,TRBJ2-5,-,-,TRBV27,TGTGCCAGCAGTTCGACAGATTATAAAGAGACCCAGTACTTC,CASSSTDYKETQYF
16,TRBJ1-4,-,-,TRBV5-1,TGCGCCGGCAGCTTGGCCGGGGGGCGGTCTAATGAAAAACTGTTTTTT,CAGSLAGGRSNEKLFF